This TCR beta chain was recovered during a study of blood T cell repertoires in COVID-19. Germline V gene sequence: CDR1 LNHDA, CDR2 SQIVND (reference sequence). This CDR3 contains 15 residues. Trimming took 6 bases from V and 5 from J; bases not matched to a gene: 12. Clones were sequenced by immunoSEQ multiplex PCR, and TCRdb holds only the in-frame ones, with some missing. The sample lists a few hundred thousand clones; 85% to 90% were seen once. The V and J genes are TRBV19 and TRBJ2-7, with TRBD1 identical over 8 bases. Sequenced material: PBMCs or T cells enriched from blood (not recorded which). The TCR was taken from a woman aged 60 to 75 in a cohort exposed to, infected with or recovered from COVID-19 (not recorded which). DNA of the CDR3: TGTGCCAGTAGGAGTCTCCAGGGGGCGAGAAACGAGCAGTACTTC. Its translation is CASRSLQGARNEQYF.